This T cell receptor (beta chain) was identified during a study of human T cells and chemical hapten exposure. Points from the study as a whole: There was no change with DPC sensitization in TCRs above 1 in 1000 frequency.

Described time point: patch test 3, about 24 weeks after DPC sensitization. Indicated treatment: therapeutic diphenylcyclopropenone sensitization with weekly scalp DPC. This clonotype appeared many times. The antigen remains undetermined. With 0 bases removed from V and 8 bases from J, the gap between germline ends came to 22 bases. CDR3 length equals 18 residues. Germline V gene data show CDR1 as LGHNA and CDR2 as YNFKEQ. TCRdb itself ran the RACE reads through MiXCR, one entry per CDR3 protein. Of some 74,000 distinct CDR3 sequences in the sample, 13% were seen once. This receptor was identified in a woman between 50 and 59 years old with alopecia areata. Some clones in this sample may be carry-over from other donors' samples. The rearrangement links TRBV4-2 to TRBJ2-2, with D maybe TRBD2 (5 bases). The material was whole blood, obtained in connection with sensitization to the hapten diphenylcyclopropenone (DPC). DNA for the CDR3: TGTGCCAGCAGCCAAGATCTACGGGCTAGCAACAGAGGGGGGGAGCTGTTTTTT. Its protein is CASSQDLRASNRGGELFF.